These T cell receptor beta chains were read from a single sample in a study of resident and recirculating memory T cells in vitiligo. Profiled with immunoSEQ multiplex PCR; TCRdb holds only in-frame clones, not every one. The table includes 35,000 to 45,000 clones, 92% detected once. What was sequenced was blood. All receptors derive from a male donor with vitiligo. The CDR3 runs from the conserved cysteine through the conserved F or W. D genes are given only for firm matches. The size entry is marked missing in some rows and otherwise reads once, few, many or a size class.

>TRBJ2-5|TRBV7-9|14|TRBD1|once
TGTGCCAGCAGCTCCCGGGACAGGCAAGAGACCCAGTACTTC
CASSSRDRQETQYF
>TRBJ2-1|TRBV30|16|NA|NA
TGTGCCTGGAGTGTACAGGGACCCCTAACCCCCAATGAGCAGTTCTTC
CAWSVQGPLTPNEQFF
>TRBJ2-3|TRBV30|12|NA|NA
TGTGCCTGGATGGGGAGTGTAGATACGCAGTATTTT
CAWMGSVDTQYF
>TRBJ2-2|TRBV9|13|NA|NA
TGTGCCAGCAAAACAGGGACCACCGGGGAGCTGTTTTTT
CASKTGTTGELFF
>TRBJ1-2|TRBV9|13|NA|NA
TGTGCCAGCAGCGTTGTTGAGGGTCGCGGCTACACCTTC
CASSVVEGRGYTF
>TRBJ1-1|TRBV7-2|16|NA|NA
TGTGCCAGCAGCTTAAGCGGGGCGTTGATTGGCACTGAAGCTTTCTTT
CASSLSGALIGTEAFF
>TRBJ2-3|TRBV6-1|16|NA|NA
TGTGCCAGCAGTGTCGACAGCGAAGTAAACACAGATACGCAGTATTTT
CASSVDSEVNTDTQYF
>TRBJ2-7|TRBV29-1|13|NA|NA
TGCAGCGTGATGACCAGCAGGTCCTACGAGCAGTACTTC
CSVMTSRSYEQYF
>TRBJ2-3|TRBV19|15|TRBD2|NA
TGTGCCAGTAGTATATTTGTAGCGGGGGTGGATACGCAGTATTTT
CASSIFVAGVDTQYF
>TRBJ1-1|TRBV6-5|15|NA|NA
TGTGCCAGCAGCTCCTCCGTCGCAGGCCCCACTGAAGCTTTCTTT
CASSSSVAGPTEAFF
>TRBJ2-1|TRBV5-1|16|NA|few
TGCGCCAGCAGCTTAGCGCGGGACTCCTACGGGAATGAGCAGTTCTTC
CASSLARDSYGNEQFF
>TRBJ1-2|TRBV5-1|14|TRBD1|NA
TGCGCCAGCAGCCGGGACAGGGGGCAAGGTGGCTACACCTTC
CASSRDRGQGGYTF
>TRBJ1-5|TRBV7-2|13|NA|NA
TGTGCCAGCAGCTTCGGGGGAAATCAGCCCCAGCATTTT
CASSFGGNQPQHF
>TRBJ1-2|TRBV29-1|14|NA|few
TGCAGCGTTAAGGGGCAAGGCGCCAACTATGGCTACACCTTC
CSVKGQGANYGYTF
>TRBJ1-5|TRBV19|17|TRBD1|NA
TGTGCCAGTAGTAACCCCAAGGGGGCGCGGAGCAATCAGCCCCAGCATTTT
CASSNPKGARSNQPQHF
>TRBJ2-3|TRBV7-9|16|NA|NA
TGTGCCAGCAGAAGGACTCGTTCAAGGGTAGGAGATACGCAGTATTTT
CASRRTRSRVGDTQYF
>TRBJ1-2|TRBV18|13|NA|NA
TGTGCCAGCTCACCGGAGGCTAACTATGGCTACACCTTC
CASSPEANYGYTF
>TRBJ2-3|TRBV11-2|16|TRBD2|NA
TGCGCCAGCAGCCCTACTAGCGGGGGGACCACAGATACGCAGTATTTT
CASSPTSGGTTDTQYF
>TRBJ1-1|TRBV7-3|14|NA|NA
TGTGCCAGCAGCCCGACAGCAGGGATCGCTGAAGCTTTCTTT
CASSPTAGIAEAFF
>TRBJ2-2|TRBV14|15|TRBD1|NA
TGTGCCAGCAGCCGTAAACAGGGGACCCCCGGGGAGCTGTTTTTT
CASSRKQGTPGELFF
>TRBJ1-2|TRBV25-1|12|TRBD1|NA
TGTGCCAGCAGTAGGGGGCGGACAGGGCGCTCCTTC
CASSRGRTGRSF
>TRBJ1-2|TRBV19|16|TRBD1|NA
TGTGCCAGTAGTAAACCCCTGGACAGGTACAACTATGGCTACACCTTC
CASSKPLDRYNYGYTF
>TRBJ2-2|TRBV7-2|15|TRBD1|NA
TGTGCCAGCAGCCGACAGGGGGGAGGTGCCGGGGAGCTGTTTTTT
CASSRQGGGAGELFF
>TRBJ1-5|TRBV5-5|14|NA|NA
TGTGCCAGCAGCCCGGAGAGTAGCAATCAGCCCCAGCATTTT
CASSPESSNQPQHF
>TRBJ1-5|TRBV21-1|17|NA|NA
TGTGCCAGCAGCAAAGCCCCGTGGGCCCTACGGGGTCAGCCCCAGCATTTT
CASSKAPWALRGQPQHF
>TRBJ1-6|TRBV5-1|18|NA|once
TGCGCCAGCAGCTTAAGGCCCCCAGGACAGTCTAATAATTCACCCCTCCACTTT
CASSLRPPGQSNNSPLHF
>TRBJ2-2|TRBV2|12|NA|NA
TGTGCCAGCAGGCCCCACTCCGGGGAGCTGTTTTTT
CASRPHSGELFF
>TRBJ2-1|TRBV4-3|13|NA|NA
TGCGCCAGCAGCCCCCTCCCCAGGGGTGAGCAGTTCTTC
CASSPLPRGEQFF
>TRBJ1-5|TRBV18|14|NA|NA
TGTGCCAGCTCACTTGGGGCGGGCAATCAGCCCCAGCATTTT
CASSLGAGNQPQHF
>TRBJ1-2|TRBV5-1|15|TRBD1|NA
TGCGCCAGCAGCTTGGGGACAGGGGTTTACTATGGCTACACCTTC
CASSLGTGVYYGYTF
>TRBJ2-7|TRBV11-1|14|TRBD2|NA
TGTGCCAGCAGCCGACTAGCGGGGGGCTACGAGCAGTACTTC
CASSRLAGGYEQYF
>TRBJ1-6|TRBV6-6|15|TRBD1|NA
TGTGCCAGCAGTTTGGGACAGGGGGCGAGTTCACCCCTCCACTTT
CASSLGQGASSPLHF
>TRBJ2-5|TRBV4-2|17|TRBD2|NA
TGTGCCAGCAGCCAAGATAAGCTAGCGGGGTTGGGGCAGACCCAGTACTTC
CASSQDKLAGLGQTQYF
>TRBJ1-5|TRBV2|17|TRBD1|NA
TGTGCCAGCAGTACCGGGACAGATACCTATAGCAATCAGCCCCAGCATTTT
CASSTGTDTYSNQPQHF
>TRBJ1-6|TRBV30|15|TRBD1|NA
TGTGCCTGGAGTATCGGGGACAGGGGAGTATCACCCCTCCACTTT
CAWSIGDRGVSPLHF
>TRBJ2-1|TRBV11-2|13|NA|NA
TGTGCTTCTGACCTCGGGATCTACAATGAGCAGTTCTTC
CASDLGIYNEQFF
>TRBJ2-3|TRBV19|14|TRBD2|NA
TGTGCCAGTACCACCGGGACTAGCCGAAATACGCAGTATTTT
CASTTGTSRNTQYF
>TRBJ2-1|TRBV4-2|14|TRBD2|NA
TGTGCCAGCAGCTTAAACGGGGGGGCCTATATAGAGTTCTTC
CASSLNGGAYIEFF
>TRBJ2-3|TRBV4-1|17|TRBD1|NA
TGCGCCAGCAGCCAACGGAACAGGGGGCCGGAGGCGGATACGCAGTATTTT
CASSQRNRGPEADTQYF
>TRBJ2-1|TRBV21-1|18|NA|NA
TGTGCCAGCAGCAAAGTCTTAACGGGGGGTAGCTCCTACAATGAGCAGTTCTTC
CASSKVLTGGSSYNEQFF
>TRBJ2-7|TRBV7-2|13|NA|NA
TGTGCCAGCAGCTTAGGGACTACATACGAGCAGTACTTC
CASSLGTTYEQYF
>TRBJ1-6|TRBV27|14|NA|NA
TGTGCCAGCAGTCCTCTGCAGTCAAATTCACCCCTCCACTTT
CASSPLQSNSPLHF
>TRBJ2-7|TRBV9|14|NA|NA
TGTGCCAGCAGCGTAGGGGGCTCCCTCTACGAGCAGTACTTC
CASSVGGSLYEQYF
>TRBJ1-5|TRBV6-6|14|NA|NA
TGTGCCAGCAGTTACCCGGGGGTTGATCAGCCCCAGCATTTT
CASSYPGVDQPQHF
>TRBJ1-2|TRBV30|13|NA|NA
TGTGCCTGGAGTGTATCGGCAGGGTACGGCTACACCTTC
CAWSVSAGYGYTF
>TRBJ2-1|TRBV7-3|16|TRBD2|NA
TGTGCCAGCAGCTTAATAGGGGGACTAGTACACAATGAGCAGTTCTTC
CASSLIGGLVHNEQFF
>TRBJ1-1|TRBV5-1|17|NA|NA
TGCGCCAGCAGCTTGAATCGGGGCGCCACAGGGCCCACTGAAGCTTTCTTT
CASSLNRGATGPTEAFF
>TRBJ1-4|TRBV29-1|14|NA|NA
TGCAGCGCTACCCGCACAGCCGTGAATGAAAAACTGTTTTTT
CSATRTAVNEKLFF
>TRBJ1-1|TRBV6-1|15|NA|NA
TGTGCCAGCAGTGAAGAGGAGGGTGGGAACACTGAAGCTTTCTTT
CASSEEEGGNTEAFF
>TRBJ1-1|TRBV7-2|15|TRBD1|NA
TGTGCCAGCAGCTCCTTCGGACAGGGGAACACTGAAGCTTTCTTT
CASSSFGQGNTEAFF
>TRBJ1-6|TRBV6-1|13|NA|NA
TGTGCCAGCAGTGAAGGGTTAGATTCACCCCTCCACTTT
CASSEGLDSPLHF
>TRBJ2-3|TRBV9|15|NA|NA
TGTGCCAGCAGCGTGCGGGGTTGGGGCACAGATACGCAGTATTTT
CASSVRGWGTDTQYF
>TRBJ2-1|TRBV30|14|TRBD2|NA
TGTGCCTGGATTCGGACTAGCGGGGGGAATGAGCAGTTCTTC
CAWIRTSGGNEQFF
>TRBJ2-1|TRBV9|16|TRBD1|NA
TGTGCCAGCAGCGCCCGGACAGGGCCTTACTACAATGAGCAGTTCTTC
CASSARTGPYYNEQFF
>TRBJ2-7|TRBV18|14|NA|NA
TGTGCCAGCTCACCACCGGCAGGAACCTACGAGCAGTACTTC
CASSPPAGTYEQYF
>TRBJ2-5|TRBV4-1|15|TRBD1|NA
TGCGCCAGCAGCGCCCGACAGGGGATCGGGGAGACCCAGTACTTC
CASSARQGIGETQYF
>TRBJ1-3|TRBV21-1|20|NA|NA
TGTGCCAGCAGCAAAGAGTCCAGGGGGCCCCTTGGGCTCTACGGAAACACCATATATTTT
CASSKESRGPLGLYGNTIYF
>TRBJ2-6|TRBV27|21|TRBD1|NA
TGTGCCAGCAGTCCCCCCCGCCCTAGGGGGCGGCATTACTCTGGGGCCAACGTCCTGACTTTC
CASSPPRPRGRHYSGANVLTF
>TRBJ2-5|TRBV4-3|13|NA|NA
TGCGCCAGCAGCCAAGTAGGGGGAATGGCCCAGTACTTC
CASSQVGGMAQYF